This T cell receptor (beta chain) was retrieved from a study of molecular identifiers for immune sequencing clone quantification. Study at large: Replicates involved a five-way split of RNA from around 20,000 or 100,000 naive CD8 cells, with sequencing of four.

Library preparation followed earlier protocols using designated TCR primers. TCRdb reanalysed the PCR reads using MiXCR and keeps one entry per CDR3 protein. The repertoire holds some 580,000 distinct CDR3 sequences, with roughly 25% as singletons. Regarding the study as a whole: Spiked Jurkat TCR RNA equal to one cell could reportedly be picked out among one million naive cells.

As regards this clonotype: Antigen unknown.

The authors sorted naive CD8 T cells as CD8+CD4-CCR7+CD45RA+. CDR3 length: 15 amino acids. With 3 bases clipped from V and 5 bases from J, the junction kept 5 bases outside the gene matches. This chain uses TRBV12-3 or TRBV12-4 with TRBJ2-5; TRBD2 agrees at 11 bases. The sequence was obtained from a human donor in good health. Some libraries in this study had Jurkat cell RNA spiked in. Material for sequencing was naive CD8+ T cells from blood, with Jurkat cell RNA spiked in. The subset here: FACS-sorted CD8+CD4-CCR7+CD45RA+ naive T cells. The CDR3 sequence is CASSLRTSGLETQYF. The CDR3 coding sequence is TGTGCCAGCAGTTTGAGGACTAGCGGGCTGGAGACCCAGTACTTC.